This TCR beta chain was captured in a study of regulatory T cells in long-lasting Graves disease. As for the study in general: Positivity for TSH receptor antibodies plus over 5 years of antithyroid drugs meant persistent Graves' disease.

For TCR beta, libraries came from iRepertoire HTBI primers and Arm-PCR of CDR3 regions. TCRdb re-analysed the multiplex PCR reads in MiXCR, keeping a single row per CDR3 protein. The table includes 450,000 or so distinct CDR3 sequences, about 20% detected once. Time point reported: persistent/refractory GD, antithyroid drugs over 5 years with positive TRAb. From RNA extracted from PBMCs, the TCR library was made. This TCR was recovered from a female donor with Graves disease. Material: peripheral blood mononuclear cells (PBMCs), obtained when the disease was refractory, from a patient treated with antithyroid drugs.

CDR3 coding DNA: TGTGCCAGCAGTTTAGGAGCGGCAGGGTGGACCTCGCGCGAGCAGTACTTC. Amino acids: CASSLGAAGWTSREQYF. The V call is TRBV12-3 or TRBV12-4, the J call TRBJ2-7; the D call may be TRBD1 or TRBD2 (5 bases each). Trimming took 1 base from V and 6 from J, leaving 22 bases between them. This CDR3 comprises 17 residues.